The 5 T cell receptor beta chains below come from one sample, sequenced in a study of T-cell memory formation after mild COVID-19. TCRdb itself ran the 5' RACE reads through MiXCR, one entry per CDR3 protein. Of some 110,000 distinct CDR3 sequences in the sample, approximately 15% are singletons; the top ten hold 28%. The specimen sequenced was PBMCs or a T cell subset sorted from them (not recorded which). These receptors were obtained from an adult woman who had mild COVID-19 (a few samples of this study predate the infection). Cell type and time point are not known.

This clonotype was counted a few times. The V gene is TRBV30, the J gene TRBJ1-1; D call uncertain. The length of the CDR3 is 11 residues. Trimming removed 0 bases from V and 11 bases from J, with 10 bases in between. Per the germline V gene, CDR1 is GTSNPN and CDR2 is SVGIG (reference sequence). The CDR3 protein is CAWSVGAAAFF. The CDR3 DNA sequence: TGTGCCTGGAGTGTAGGCGCCGCGGCTTTCTTT.

The chain recombines TRBV5-6 with TRBJ2-7, with D perhaps matching TRBD2 (5 bases). CDR1 is SGHDT, CDR2 YYEEEE, per germline. The CDR3 totals 13 residues. Trimming removed 0 bases from V and 4 bases from J, with 8 bases in between. CDR3 sequence (DNA): TGTGCCAGCAGCTTGGGAGCGGAGTACGAGCAGTACTTC. This encodes CASSLGAEYEQYF.

This clonotype was detected a few times. J is TRBJ1-1 and V is TRBV28; possibly TRBD1 for D (6 bases). CDR3 length: 16 residues. Between the trimmed V and J ends, which lost 3 bases and 5 bases, there was a span of 19 bases. CDR1 is MDHEN, CDR2 SYDVKM, per germline. CDR3 sequence (DNA): TGTGCCAGCAGTTTCATTACCCAGGGGCCGGGGACTGAAGCTTTCTTT. Translation: CASSFITQGPGTEAFF.

The V and J genes are TRBV5-5 and TRBJ1-5, with 9 bases fitting TRBD1. The CDR3 has 16 residues. J gave up 9 bases and V 0 bases, and 10 bases lay outside the gene matches. Germline V CDR1 and CDR2: SGHKS, YYEKEE (reference sequence). CDR3 nucleotide sequence: TGTGCCAGCAGCTTGGGGGACAGGGAAGCCAAGGGGCCCCAGCATTTT. This sequence encodes CASSLGDREAKGPQHF.

This clonotype was seen more than once but under ten times. The CDR3, as DNA: TGTGCCAGCAGCCCAGCCGCCGGGACAGGGGGAGAGACCCAGTACTTC. This translates into CASSPAAGTGGETQYF. The chain is built from TRBV7-6 and TRBJ2-5; 11 bases are a match to TRBD1. This CDR3 is 16 amino acids long. The trim removed 5 bases at V and 4 bases at J, leaving 9 bases unmatched. CDR1 is SGHVS, CDR2 FNYEAQ, per germline.